This T cell receptor beta chain originates from a study of OX40 agonist ivuxolimab in advanced cancers. This clone appeared once. Its antigen is currently unknown. Other DNA sequences in this sample translate to the same CDR3. Generated by immunoSEQ multiplex PCR, the TCRdb table keeps only in-frame clones and is missing some. The profile covers tens of thousands of clones, with around 86% appearing a single time and around 0.73% taken by the ten largest. Trimming removed 6 bases from V and 2 bases from J; junction bases left unmatched: 3. The CDR3 is 14 amino acids. Germline lookup yields CDR1 MNHEY and CDR2 SVGAGI. Study-level points and caveats: Antigen targets of the expanded peripheral T cells went undetermined. Average numbers of expanded clones were greater in CD8+ T cells than in CD4+.

This sample comprised CD4+ or CD8+ T cells sorted from blood, obtained in a trial of the OX40 agonist ivuxolimab. The TCR comes from an adult with an advanced solid tumor such as melanoma, head and neck, liver or kidney cancer. The chain has TRBV6-5 and TRBJ2-2; TRBD2 matches at 7 bases. The CDR3 protein is CASSRDYNTGELFF. CDR3 coding DNA: TGTGCCAGCAGCCGGGACTATAACACCGGGGAGCTGTTTTTT.